The 14 T cell receptor beta chains presented below share a single source sample, sequenced in a study of T cell changes during pregnancy in multiple sclerosis. Using immunoSEQ multiplex PCR, the repertoire was profiled, and TCRdb retains in-frame clones only, with some absent. The table has about 130,000 clones, roughly 95% seen once; the top ten hold 0.44%. The sample here was peripheral blood, taken after pregnancy. The source of these receptors is a female donor with multiple sclerosis, enrolled in a pregnancy study.

This rearrangement joins TRBV25-1 to TRBJ1-2, with D possibly being TRBD1 (5 bases). CDR3 length equals 12 residues. Germline CDR1 reads MGHDK; CDR2 reads SYGVNS. Trimming stripped 2 bases from V and 4 bases from J, with 5 bases between. CDR3 in amino acids: CASSERGYGYTF. Here the CDR3 DNA reads TGTGCCAGCAGTGAAAGGGGCTATGGCTACACCTTC.

V is TRBV27 and J is TRBJ2-7, with TRBD2 identical over 9 bases. Germline-derived CDR1 and CDR2 are MNHEY and SMNVEV (reference sequence). The CDR3 runs 16 residues. V lost 3 bases, J lost 6 bases, and 12 bases stayed unmatched. This CDR3 reads CASSFSGVAGAPEQYF. The CDR3 nucleotides read TGTGCCAGCAGTTTCTCCGGGGTAGCGGGAGCCCCCGAGCAGTACTTC.

The chain recombines TRBV29-1 with TRBJ1-4; D is uncertain. Germline V gene lookup returns CDR1 SQVTM and CDR2 ANQGSEA. The CDR3 is 14 residues long. Between the trimmed V and J ends, which lost 7 bases and 4 bases, there was a span of 16 bases. DNA of the CDR3: TGCAGCGCACCACCTAGTCAGCTTAATGAAAAACTGTTTTTT. This gives the protein CSAPPSQLNEKLFF.

This clone occurred once. The chain links TRBV6-5 to TRBJ2-6; TRBD1 might be the D (5 bases). The V end was cut by 8 bases, the J end by 0 bases, with 11 bases between. The CDR3 runs to 15 residues. Germline assignment: CDR1 MNHEY and CDR2 SVGAGI. CDR3 loop: CASLTRVSGANVLTF. For the CDR3, the DNA is TGTGCCAGCCTAACCAGGGTCTCTGGGGCCAACGTCCTGACTTTC.

The J gene is TRBJ2-7, the V gene TRBV9; 8 bases are shared with TRBD2. Germline CDR1 is SGDLS and CDR2 is YYNGEE. The CDR3 totals 15 residues. The trim removed 0 bases at V and 7 bases at J, leaving 9 bases unmatched. In nucleotides, the CDR3 is TGTGCCAGCAGCGTAGCGGGCGCGGGAGGAGCAGAGCAGTACTTC. Its protein is CASSVAGAGGAEQYF.

The chain employs TRBV7-2 and TRBJ2-7; 10 bases are shared with TRBD2. Trimming cost V 3 bases and J 5 bases; bases outside gene matches: 7. This CDR3 has 15 amino acids. The V gene's germline CDR1 is SGHTA and CDR2 FQGNSA. CDR3: CASSFTSGISNEQYF. In nucleotides, the CDR3 is TGTGCCAGCAGCTTCACTAGCGGGATAAGCAACGAGCAGTACTTC.

The V and J genes are TRBV19 and TRBJ2-7, with 10 positions matching TRBD2. The V gene end was trimmed by 5 bases and the J gene end by 5 bases; junction bases not matched to a gene: 12. This CDR3 has 16 amino acids. Per the germline V gene, CDR1 is LNHDA and CDR2 is SQIVND (reference sequence). Here the CDR3 DNA reads TGTGCCAGTAGTCCAGCTAGCGGGAGTAAGTCACACGAGCAGTACTTC. Its translation: CASSPASGSKSHEQYF.

The chain has TRBV2 and TRBJ2-5; unclear D gene. V was shortened by 7 bases and J by 2 bases, with 11 bases between the two germline ends. The CDR3 has 13 amino acids. The germline CDR1 and CDR2 sequences are SNHLY and FYNNEI. CDR3 region: CASNSNLQETQYF. CDR3 in DNA: TGTGCCAGCAACTCGAACTTACAAGAGACCCAGTACTTC.

The V gene is TRBV7-9, the J gene TRBJ2-7, with D possibly being TRBD1 (6 bases). There are 15 residues in the CDR3. The germline V and J ends were trimmed by 5 bases and 3 bases, with 17 bases remaining between them. The germline CDR1 and CDR2 sequences are SEHNR and FQNEAQ (reference sequence). CDR3 coding DNA: TGTGCCAGCAGCCCAGGGACATCAACCCGCTACGAGCAGTACTTC. Translated: CASSPGTSTRYEQYF.

The V call is TRBV2, the J call TRBJ1-1, with D possibly TRBD1 on 6 matching bases. The length of the CDR3 is 14 residues. Germline V gene lookup returns CDR1 SNHLY and CDR2 FYNNEI. The V gene lost 4 bases and the J gene lost 1 base, with 10 bases spanning the gap. The CDR3 coding sequence is TGTGCCAGCAGTGTTCAGGGGACGAACACTGAAGCTTTCTTT. It specifies CASSVQGTNTEAFF.

In this sample, this clone turned up once. V is TRBV6-1 and J is TRBJ2-7, with D uncertain. V lost 1 base, J lost 5 bases, and 15 bases lay in between. This CDR3 is built from 15 residues. In germline, CDR1 is MNHNS, CDR2 SASEGT. CDR3 region: CASSEGSLLGNEQYF. In DNA form, the CDR3 reads TGTGCCAGCAGTGAAGGGTCCTTGCTCGGTAACGAGCAGTACTTC.

J is TRBJ2-3 and V is TRBV6-5; D possibly corresponds to TRBD1 (5 bases). The CDR3 has 13 amino acids. Germline V lookup: CDR1 MNHEY, CDR2 SVGAGI. V lost 0 bases, J lost 4 bases, and 5 bases lay in between. The DNA of the CDR3 is TGTGCCAGCAGTTACTCAGGGGCAGATACGCAGTATTTT. This translates into CASSYSGADTQYF.

V gene TRBV28 combines with J gene TRBJ2-7; 9 bases fit TRBD1. V was clipped by 4 bases and J by 7 bases; unmatched bases: 20. CDR1 and CDR2 (germline): MDHEN, SYDVKM. CDR3 length: 18 amino acids. This chain's CDR3 is CASSSLSGTGKNLWEQYF. In nucleotides, the CDR3 is TGTGCCAGCAGTTCTCTCTCCGGGACAGGGAAGAACCTTTGGGAGCAGTACTTC.

This chain connects TRBV11-2 to TRBJ1-5; TRBD1 matches at 11 bases. From germline, CDR1 is SGHAT and CDR2 FQNNGV. The CDR3 contains 16 residues. The junction had 3 bases not matched to a gene; V was cut back by 1 base and J by 4 bases. CDR3 nucleotides: TGTGCCAGCAGCTTAGGGGGACAGGGGGTAAATCAGCCCCAGCATTTT. Amino acids: CASSLGGQGVNQPQHF.